This is a list of T cell receptor beta chains from one sample in a study of cytomegalovirus exposure and HLA in healthy donors. Method: immunoSEQ multiplex PCR; TCRdb's copy keeps in-frame clones and lacks some. This repertoire shows fewer than 200,000 clones, 80% to 90% found once; its top ten account for roughly 0.75%. The source material was PBMCs. The receptors originated from a woman aged 18-29 years in good health and CMV-seronegative. Each CDR3 is given with its conserved first and last residue. The order of the fields is J gene, CDR3 length, clone size, V gene, D gene, CDR3 protein, CDR3 DNA. A D gene is named only where the DNA matches it firmly. Size tells how often a clone was seen (once, few, many) or the class of an expanded clone, and some rows leave it out.

TRBJ1-1,13,-,TRBV11-3,-,CASRFSVNTEAFF,TGTGCCAGCAGGTTTAGTGTGAACACTGAAGCTTTCTTT
TRBJ2-7,14,-,TRBV11-2,-,CASSLSGQTYEQYF,TGTGCCAGCAGCTTATCCGGACAGACCTACGAGCAGTACTTC
TRBJ2-1,17,-,TRBV5-5,TRBD1,CASSASKVQGATNEQFF,TGTGCCAGCAGCGCCTCGAAAGTGCAGGGGGCAACGAATGAGCAGTTCTTC
TRBJ2-5,11,few,TRBV20-1,-,CSAWGLGAQYF,TGCAGTGCTTGGGGACTTGGGGCCCAGTACTTC
TRBJ2-7,13,few,TRBV5-1,-,CASSLADNYEQYF,TGCGCCAGCAGCTTGGCCGACAACTACGAGCAGTACTTC
TRBJ2-3,16,-,TRBV4-3,-,CASSPGIAGSTDTQYF,TGCGCCAGCAGCCCGGGTATTGCGGGTAGCACAGATACGCAGTATTTT
TRBJ2-7,13,-,TRBV18,-,CASSPSSSYEQYF,TGTGCCAGCTCACCAAGCTCCTCCTACGAGCAGTACTTC
TRBJ2-6,18,-,TRBV14,-,CASSPGQGQGSGANVLTF,TGTGCCAGCAGCCCCGGTCAAGGCCAGGGGTCTGGGGCCAACGTCCTGACTTTC
TRBJ1-1,13,-,TRBV9,-,CASSTQTNTEAFF,TGTGCCAGCAGCACACAGACGAACACTGAAGCTTTCTTT
TRBJ1-5,16,once,TRBV5-5,TRBD1,CASSSDGTASNQPQHF,TGTGCCAGCAGCTCAGACGGGACAGCTAGCAATCAGCCCCAGCATTTT
TRBJ2-2,13,-,TRBV2,-,CASRLQGPGELFF,TGTGCCAGCCGGCTACAGGGTCCCGGGGAGCTGTTTTTT
TRBJ2-5,17,-,TRBV7-9,TRBD2,CASSPSLQGRGGETQYF,TGTGCCAGCAGCCCCTCCCTGCAGGGTCGGGGGGGGGAGACCCAGTACTTC
TRBJ2-5,12,-,TRBV2,-,CASSAGDETQYF,TGTGCCAGCAGTGCAGGGGACGAGACCCAGTACTTC
TRBJ2-3,15,-,TRBV5-1,-,CASSLVSGSTDTQYF,TGCGCCAGCAGCTTGGTTTCCGGTTCCACAGATACGCAGTATTTT
TRBJ2-5,15,once,TRBV28,TRBD2,CASSVTSNGGETQYF,TGTGCCAGCAGTGTGACTAGCAATGGAGGGGAGACCCAGTACTTC
TRBJ2-3,15,-,TRBV6-1,TRBD1,CASSDGTASTDTQYF,TGTGCCAGCAGTGACGGGACAGCTAGCACAGATACGCAGTATTTT
TRBJ1-1,11,-,TRBV27,-,CASSYLREAFF,TGTGCCAGCAGTTATCTCCGGGAAGCTTTCTTT
TRBJ2-2,15,-,TRBV7-3,TRBD1,CASSRDRVGTGELFF,TGTGCCAGCAGCCGCGACAGGGTTGGGACCGGGGAGCTGTTTTTT
TRBJ1-2,16,few,TRBV10-3,TRBD1,CATGDRGQVRNYGYTF,TGTGCCACGGGGGACAGGGGGCAAGTCCGGAACTATGGCTACACCTTC
TRBJ1-1,15,once,TRBV9,-,CASSPSGGGGTEAFF,TGTGCCAGCAGTCCGTCGGGGGGGGGTGGCACTGAAGCTTTCTTT